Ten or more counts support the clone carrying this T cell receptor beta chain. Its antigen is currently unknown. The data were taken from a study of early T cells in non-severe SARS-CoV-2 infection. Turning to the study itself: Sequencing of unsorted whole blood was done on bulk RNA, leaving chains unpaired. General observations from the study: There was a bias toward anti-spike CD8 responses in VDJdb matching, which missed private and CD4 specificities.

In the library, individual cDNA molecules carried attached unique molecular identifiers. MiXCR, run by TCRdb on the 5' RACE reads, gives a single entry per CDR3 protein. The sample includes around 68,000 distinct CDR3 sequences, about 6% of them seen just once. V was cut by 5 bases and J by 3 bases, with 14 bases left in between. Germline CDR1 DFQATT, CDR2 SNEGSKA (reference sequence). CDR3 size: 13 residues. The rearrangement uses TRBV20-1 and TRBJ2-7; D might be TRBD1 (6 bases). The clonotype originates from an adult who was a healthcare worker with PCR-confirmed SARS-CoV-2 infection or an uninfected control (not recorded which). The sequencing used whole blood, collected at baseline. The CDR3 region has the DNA TGCAGTGCTGTCAGGGACACAAACTACGAGCAGTACTTC. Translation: CSAVRDTNYEQYF.